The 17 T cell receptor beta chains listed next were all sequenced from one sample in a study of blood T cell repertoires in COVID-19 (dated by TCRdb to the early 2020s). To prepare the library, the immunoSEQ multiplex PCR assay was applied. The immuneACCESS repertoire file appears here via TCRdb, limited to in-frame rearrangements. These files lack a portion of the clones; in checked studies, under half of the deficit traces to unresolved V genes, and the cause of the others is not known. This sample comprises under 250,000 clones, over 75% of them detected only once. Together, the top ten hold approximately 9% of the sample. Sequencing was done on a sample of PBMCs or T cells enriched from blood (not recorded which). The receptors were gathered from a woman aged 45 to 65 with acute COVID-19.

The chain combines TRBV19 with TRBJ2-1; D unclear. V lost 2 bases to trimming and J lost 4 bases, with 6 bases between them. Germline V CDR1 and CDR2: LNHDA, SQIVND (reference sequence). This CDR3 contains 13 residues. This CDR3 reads CASSINNYNEQFF. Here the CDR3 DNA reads TGTGCCAGTAGTATAAATAATTACAATGAGCAGTTCTTC.

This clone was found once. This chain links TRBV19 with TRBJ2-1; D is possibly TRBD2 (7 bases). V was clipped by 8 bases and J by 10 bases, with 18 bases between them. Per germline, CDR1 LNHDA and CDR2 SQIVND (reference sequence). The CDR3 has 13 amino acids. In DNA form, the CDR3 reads TGTGCCAGTTCCAATCAAGGGGGGGGAGAGCAGTTCTTC. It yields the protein CASSNQGGGEQFF.

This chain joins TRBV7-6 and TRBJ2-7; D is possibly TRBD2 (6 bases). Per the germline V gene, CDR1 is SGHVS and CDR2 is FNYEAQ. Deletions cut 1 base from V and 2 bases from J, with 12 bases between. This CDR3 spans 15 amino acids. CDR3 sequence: CASSLDLGGTYEQYF. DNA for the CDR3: TGTGCCAGCAGCTTAGATCTGGGCGGGACCTACGAGCAGTACTTC.

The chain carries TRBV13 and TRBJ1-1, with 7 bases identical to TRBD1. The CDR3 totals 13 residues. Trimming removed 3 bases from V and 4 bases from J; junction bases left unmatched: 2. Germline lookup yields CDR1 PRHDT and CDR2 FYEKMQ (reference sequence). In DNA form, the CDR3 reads TGTGCCAGCAGCTTCGGACAGGTCACTGAAGCTTTCTTT. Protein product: CASSFGQVTEAFF.

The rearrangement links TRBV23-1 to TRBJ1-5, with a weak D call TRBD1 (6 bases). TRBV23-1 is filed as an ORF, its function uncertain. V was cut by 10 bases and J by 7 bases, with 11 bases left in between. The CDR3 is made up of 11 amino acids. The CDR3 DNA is TGCGCCACACAGGGATGGCAGCCCCAGCATTTT. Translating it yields CATQGWQPQHF.

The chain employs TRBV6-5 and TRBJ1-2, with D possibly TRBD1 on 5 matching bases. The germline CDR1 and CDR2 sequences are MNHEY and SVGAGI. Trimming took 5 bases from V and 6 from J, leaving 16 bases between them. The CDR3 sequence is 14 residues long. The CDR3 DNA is TGTGCCAGCAGTCCTACAGGATCGCAGAATGGCTACACCTTC. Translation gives CASSPTGSQNGYTF.

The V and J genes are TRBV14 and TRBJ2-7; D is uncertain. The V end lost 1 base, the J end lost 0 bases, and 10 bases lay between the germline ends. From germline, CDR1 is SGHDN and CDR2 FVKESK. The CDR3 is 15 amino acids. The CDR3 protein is CASSQVNGVSYEQYF. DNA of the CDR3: TGTGCCAGCAGCCAAGTCAACGGTGTCTCCTACGAGCAGTACTTC.

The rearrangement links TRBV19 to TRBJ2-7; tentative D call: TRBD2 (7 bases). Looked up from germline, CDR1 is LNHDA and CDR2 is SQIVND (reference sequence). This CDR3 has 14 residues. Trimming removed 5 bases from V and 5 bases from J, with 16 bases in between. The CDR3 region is CASSSMGGAHEQYF. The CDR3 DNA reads TGTGCCAGTAGTTCCATGGGGGGGGCCCACGAGCAGTACTTC.

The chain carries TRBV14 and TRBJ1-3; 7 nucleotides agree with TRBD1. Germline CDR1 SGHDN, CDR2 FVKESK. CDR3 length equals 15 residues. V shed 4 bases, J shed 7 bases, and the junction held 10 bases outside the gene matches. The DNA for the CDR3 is TGTGCCAGCAGCCGACCTGCAGGGGGAAGGAACACCATATATTTT. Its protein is CASSRPAGGRNTIYF.

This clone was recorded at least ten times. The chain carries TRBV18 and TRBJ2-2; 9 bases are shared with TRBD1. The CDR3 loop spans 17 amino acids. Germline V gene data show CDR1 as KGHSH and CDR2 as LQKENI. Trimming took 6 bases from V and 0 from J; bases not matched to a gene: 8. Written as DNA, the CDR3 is TGTGCCAGCTCCCGGACAGGGGCGCACCCGAACACCGGGGAGCTGTTTTTT. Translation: CASSRTGAHPNTGELFF.

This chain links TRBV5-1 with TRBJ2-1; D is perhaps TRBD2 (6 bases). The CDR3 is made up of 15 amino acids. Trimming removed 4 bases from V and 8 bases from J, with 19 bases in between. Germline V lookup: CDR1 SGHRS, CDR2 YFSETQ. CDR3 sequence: CASSPMDIPGDEQFF. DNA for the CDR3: TGCGCCAGCAGCCCCATGGACATCCCGGGGGATGAGCAGTTCTTC.

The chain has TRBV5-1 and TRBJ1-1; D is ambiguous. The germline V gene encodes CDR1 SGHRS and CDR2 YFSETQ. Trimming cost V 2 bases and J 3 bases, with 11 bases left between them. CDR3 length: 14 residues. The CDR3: CASSFLDTYTEAFF. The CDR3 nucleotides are TGCGCCAGCAGCTTTCTCGACACATACACTGAAGCTTTCTTT.

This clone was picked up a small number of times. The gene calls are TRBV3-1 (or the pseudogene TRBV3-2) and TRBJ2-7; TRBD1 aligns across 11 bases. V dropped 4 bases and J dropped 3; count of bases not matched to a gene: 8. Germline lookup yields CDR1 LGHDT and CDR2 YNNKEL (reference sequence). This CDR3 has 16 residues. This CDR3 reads CASSPWTGGDYYEQYF. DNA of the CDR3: TGTGCCAGCAGCCCGTGGACAGGGGGCGACTACTACGAGCAGTACTTC.

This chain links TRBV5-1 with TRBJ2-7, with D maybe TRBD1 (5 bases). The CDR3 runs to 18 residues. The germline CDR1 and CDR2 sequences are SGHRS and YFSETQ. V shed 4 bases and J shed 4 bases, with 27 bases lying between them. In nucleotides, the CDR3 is TGCGCCAGCAGCAACGACGGTCATCGGGTATATAGGGGATACGAGCAGTACTTC. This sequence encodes CASSNDGHRVYRGYEQYF.

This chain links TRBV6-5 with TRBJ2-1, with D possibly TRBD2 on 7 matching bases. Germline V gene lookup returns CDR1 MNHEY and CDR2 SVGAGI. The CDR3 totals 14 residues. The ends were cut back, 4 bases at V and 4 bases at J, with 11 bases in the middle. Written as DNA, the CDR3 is TGTGCCAGCAGTTTGGGGGGGGCTTACAATGAGCAGTTCTTC. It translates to CASSLGGAYNEQFF.

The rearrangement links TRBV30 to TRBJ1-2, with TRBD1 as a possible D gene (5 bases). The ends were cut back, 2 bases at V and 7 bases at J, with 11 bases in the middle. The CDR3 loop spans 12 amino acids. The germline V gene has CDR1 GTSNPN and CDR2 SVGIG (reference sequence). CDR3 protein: CAWSLRDSGYTF. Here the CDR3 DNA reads TGTGCCTGGAGTCTCAGGGACTCTGGCTACACCTTC.

CDR3 nucleotide sequence: TGTGCCAGCAGCTTAGGTCGACAGGGGAGGGTCAATGAGCAGTTCTTC. Its protein is CASSLGRQGRVNEQFF. This chain joins TRBV7-2 and TRBJ2-1, with a weak D call TRBD1 (8 bases). The CDR3 is 16 amino acids. Germline V gene data show CDR1 as SGHTA and CDR2 as FQGNSA. Trimming shortened V by 1 base and J by 6 bases, and 16 bases separated the two germline ends.